This entry features one T cell receptor (beta chain) sequence. This entry is derived from a study of cytomegalovirus exposure and HLA in healthy donors. V was clipped by 4 bases and J by 7 bases, with 20 bases between them. The CDR3 covers 16 residues. CDR1 and CDR2 from the germline V gene are MNHEY and SVGAGI. PCR involved 60 Vbeta and 13 Jbeta primers. As handled by the study authors: In a later analysis, 80 million or so unique TCR beta chains included roughly 11 million shared by two or more donors. Data came from immunoSEQ multiplex PCR; TCRdb stores just in-frame clones and leaves some out. V, J and clone size were drawn from that table, and D and trimming were deduced from the DNA. This table holds a few hundred thousand clones, around 73% found once.

The sample was PBMCs. The chain carries TRBV6-5 and TRBJ2-1; TRBD1 might be the D (6 bases). This receptor was identified in a woman younger than 45 in good health and CMV-seronegative. The CDR3 coding sequence is TGTGCCAGCAGTTCGCCCCCGGGACACAAAGGGAATGAGCAGTTCTTC. Protein product: CASSSPPGHKGNEQFF.